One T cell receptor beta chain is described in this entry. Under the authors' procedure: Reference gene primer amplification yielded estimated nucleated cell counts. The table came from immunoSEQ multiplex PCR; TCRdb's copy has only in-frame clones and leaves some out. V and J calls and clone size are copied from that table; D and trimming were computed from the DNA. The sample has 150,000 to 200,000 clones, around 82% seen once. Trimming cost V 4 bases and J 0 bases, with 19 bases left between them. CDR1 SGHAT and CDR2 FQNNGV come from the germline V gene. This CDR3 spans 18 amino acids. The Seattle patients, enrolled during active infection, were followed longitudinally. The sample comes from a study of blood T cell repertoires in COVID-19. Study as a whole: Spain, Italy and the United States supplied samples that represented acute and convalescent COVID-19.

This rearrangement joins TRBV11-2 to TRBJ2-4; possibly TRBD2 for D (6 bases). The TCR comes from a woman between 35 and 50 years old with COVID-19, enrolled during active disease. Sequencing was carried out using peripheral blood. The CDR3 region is CASSSGLTLLTAKNIQYF. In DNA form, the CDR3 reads TGTGCCAGCAGCTCGGGACTCACTCTGCTTACAGCCAAAAACATTCAGTACTTC.